Sequencing of this TCR beta chain was carried out in a study of esophageal squamous cell carcinoma under preoperative chemotherapy (dated by TCRdb to 2016 to 2018). With regard to the full study: TCR repertoires were profiled in both peripheral blood T cells and tumor-infiltrating lymphocytes. The study assessed how paclitaxel-nedaplatin chemotherapy affected T-cell receptor repertoires in patients with esophageal squamous cell carcinoma. Several patients with primary esophageal squamous cell carcinoma made up the cohort. Repertoires from samples collected before paclitaxel-nedaplatin therapy were compared with repertoires from samples collected after the therapy.

This specimen's time point label, interpreted: after preoperative PTX-NDP chemotherapy. Paclitaxel-nedaplatin was administered to patients as preoperative chemotherapy before surgery. The full study reports these points: The analysis included only five patients with esophageal squamous cell carcinoma, making the cohort small. Post-treatment tumor-infiltrating lymphocytes appeared partly derived from peripheral T cells migrating into the tumor, not solely from local clonal changes. Clonotype frequencies shifted immediately and substantially under paclitaxel-nedaplatin therapy, and abundant clones were more likely to contract than to amplify. After chemotherapy, TCR diversity rose significantly in peripheral T cells, but this increase was not seen in tumor-infiltrating lymphocytes.

The library was prepared using PCR. The data were produced on a HiSeq X Ten. High-throughput sequencing was used to characterize the TCR repertoires. TCRdb itself trimmed the public reads at Q25 with fastp, ran MiXCR and retained productive beta chains. Rows are unified per CDR3 protein, each entry keeping the most common DNA and genes. The table for this sample lists 30,000 or so distinct CDR3 sequences; approximately 55% of them were counted only once. Jointly, the top ten make up roughly 23% of the sample. In regard to this clonotype: Its specific antigen is unknown. The junction and the germline gene differ at one end; a read error may be behind it.

The CDR3 starts with the cysteine, ends with the phenylalanine, and has 15 residues. The kept DNA is CDR3 alone, 45 bases in frame from the first base. CDR1 SEHNR and CDR2 FQNEAQ are derived from the germline V gene (reference sequence). Collection took place from a patient given preoperative chemotherapy. The chain was built from TRBV7-9 and TRBJ2-3; the best D guess is TRBD2, with 7 bases matching. The clonotype comes from a human donor with esophageal squamous cell carcinoma. The donor label of this sample is uncertain. The DNA sequence reads TGTGCCAGCAGCTCGGACTCGGGGGGCACAAATACGCAGTATTTC. Translated, it reads CASSSDSGGTNTQYF.